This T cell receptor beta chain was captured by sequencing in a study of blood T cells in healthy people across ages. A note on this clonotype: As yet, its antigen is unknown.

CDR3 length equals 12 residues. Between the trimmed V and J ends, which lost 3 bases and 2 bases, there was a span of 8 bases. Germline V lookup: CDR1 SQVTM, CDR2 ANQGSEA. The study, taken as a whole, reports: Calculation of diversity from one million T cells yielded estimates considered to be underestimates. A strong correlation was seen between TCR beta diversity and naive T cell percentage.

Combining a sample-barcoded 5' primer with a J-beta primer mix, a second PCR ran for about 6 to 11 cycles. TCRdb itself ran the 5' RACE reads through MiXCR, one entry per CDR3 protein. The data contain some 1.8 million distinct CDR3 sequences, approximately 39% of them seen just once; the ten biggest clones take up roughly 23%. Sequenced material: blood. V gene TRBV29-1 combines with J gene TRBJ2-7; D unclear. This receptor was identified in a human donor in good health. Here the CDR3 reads CSVENTAYEQYF. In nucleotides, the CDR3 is TGCAGCGTTGAGAACACGGCCTACGAGCAGTACTTC.